This T cell receptor (beta chain) was observed in a study of Graves' ophthalmopathy and Graves' hyperthyroidism. Study-level findings and limits: For separating ophthalmopathy from stable hyperthyroidism, a 13-signature model gave 85% to 90% sensitivity and about 80% specificity.

V lost 6 bases and J 10 bases, leaving 16 bases between the germline ends. This CDR3 has 14 residues. Germline V CDR1 and CDR2: MNHNY, SVGAGI (reference sequence). RNA transcripts were the source from which TCR beta CDR3 regions were amplified. Investigators did first-round RT-PCR with HTBI primers, then second-round multiplex PCR. TCRdb redid the calling of the multiplex PCR reads with MiXCR, one entry per CDR3 protein. The table records about 1.2 million distinct CDR3 sequences, 36% of them present only once. This clonotype was seen at least ten times. Its target is unknown. The source is an adult man with Graves' hyperthyroidism. Material for sequencing was peripheral blood or thyroid tissue (not recorded which). V usage is TRBV6-6 and J usage is TRBJ1-6; D gene unclear. CDR3 sequence: CASSKRVLRSPLHF. In DNA form, the CDR3 reads TGTGCCAGCAGCAAGAGGGTCCTCCGGTCACCCCTCCACTTT.